The 20 T cell receptor beta chains presented below share a single source sample, sequenced in a study of CD8 T cells in ankylosing spondylitis. The study's findings and limits: A motif of roughly eight highly homologous TCR beta variants was seen as apparently characteristic of ankylosing spondylitis blood.

In TCRdb, the 5' RACE reads were re-called with MiXCR into one record per CDR3 protein. The sample has a few hundred thousand distinct CDR3 sequences; 17% are singletons. The antigens of these receptors remain unknown. The material sequenced was blood, either unsorted or a sorted T cell fraction (not recorded which). The receptors were sampled from a male donor with ankylosing spondylitis.

This clonotype was detected only a few times. This sequence joins TRBV7-3 and TRBJ2-3; tentative D call: TRBD1 (6 bases). The germline gives CDR1 SGHTA, CDR2 FQGTGA. The CDR3 length is 15 residues. V was pared by 5 bases and J by 1 base, with 13 bases between. The CDR3 protein is CASSEGVLRTDTQYF. The CDR3 nucleotides are TGTGCCAGCAGCGAGGGGGTTCTGCGCACAGATACGCAGTATTTT.

This clonotype showed up many times. The CDR3 sequence is CASSEFDTQYF. CDR3 DNA: TGCGCCAGCAGTGAGTTCGATACGCAGTATTTT. The rearrangement links TRBV10-2 to TRBJ2-3; no clear D. Germline loops: CDR1 WSHSY, CDR2 SAAADI. The ends were cut back, 1 base at V and 6 bases at J, with 2 bases in the middle. The CDR3 length is 11 residues.

The genes are TRBV20-1 and TRBJ2-1; the D is unclear. CDR3 length: 15 residues. V lost 0 bases and J lost 3, with 12 bases in between. Germline CDR1 and CDR2: DFQATT and SNEGSKA (reference sequence). CDR3 loop: CSARDSQLDYNEQFF. The CDR3 nucleotides are TGCAGTGCTAGAGATTCCCAACTTGACTACAATGAGCAGTTCTTC.

The chain couples TRBV5-1 to TRBJ2-2, with TRBD1 matching 8 bases. The V gene's germline CDR1 is SGHRS and CDR2 YFSETQ. This CDR3 is 16 amino acids long. The V segment lost 0 bases and the J segment 3 bases; nucleotides outside the gene matches: 4. The CDR3 sequence: CASSLAGTGYTGELFF. CDR3 nucleotides: TGCGCCAGCAGCTTGGCCGGGACAGGCTACACCGGGGAGCTGTTTTTT.

The table lists this clonotype with a few counts. The chain uses TRBV4-3 and TRBJ2-5; D is possibly TRBD2 (5 bases). CDR1 is LGHNA and CDR2 is YSLEER in the germline V gene. The CDR3 is 14 residues long. V lost 1 base, J lost 7 bases, and 13 bases lay in between. The CDR3 sequence is CASSQGAEARTQYF. The CDR3 DNA reads TGCGCCAGCAGCCAAGGGGCGGAGGCGCGGACCCAGTACTTC.

The chain has TRBV28 and TRBJ2-2; maybe TRBD2 (6 bases). Germline V lookup: CDR1 MDHEN, CDR2 SYDVKM. Trimming left V 5 bases short and J 5 bases short, with 12 bases between. The CDR3 extends over 14 amino acids. The CDR3 loop reads CASSTLAGTGELFF. Written as DNA, the CDR3 is TGTGCCAGCAGTACACTAGCTGGGACCGGGGAGCTGTTTTTT.

This sequence joins TRBV5-1 and TRBJ1-2; 8 nucleotides align to TRBD1. In germline, CDR1 is SGHRS, CDR2 YFSETQ. The trim removed 4 bases at V and 8 bases at J, leaving 4 bases unmatched. CDR3 size: 12 residues. Here the CDR3 reads CASSGDRLGYTF. Here the CDR3 DNA reads TGCGCCAGCAGCGGGGACAGGTTAGGCTACACCTTC.

The sample holds a few counts of this clonotype. The CDR3 bases are TGTGCCAGCGGGGGACTTAATCAGCCCCAGCATTTT. Its translation is CASGGLNQPQHF. This sequence joins TRBV7-8 and TRBJ1-5, with D maybe TRBD1 (5 bases). Trimming pared 8 bases from V and 4 bases from J, leaving 9 bases between. This CDR3 contains 12 residues. Germline CDR1 is SGHVS and CDR2 is FQNEAQ.

The chain combines TRBV27 with TRBJ1-2; D might be TRBD1 (5 bases). The CDR3 has 13 amino acids. Trimming shortened V by 1 base and J by 8 bases, and 11 bases separated the two germline ends. The germline CDR1 and CDR2 sequences are MNHEY and SMNVEV (reference sequence). The CDR3, as DNA: TGTGCCAGCAGTTTATGGGGGGGAGGAGGCTACACCTTC. It yields the protein CASSLWGGGGYTF.

This clonotype came up a few times. The V and J genes are TRBV19 and TRBJ2-4, with D possibly TRBD2 on 5 matching bases. Germline loops: CDR1 LNHDA, CDR2 SQIVND (reference sequence). V was cut by 7 bases and J by 0 bases, with 10 bases left in between. The CDR3 length is 14 residues. The CDR3 protein is CASMDSLAKNIQYF. In DNA form, the CDR3 reads TGTGCCAGTATGGACTCTCTAGCCAAAAACATTCAGTACTTC.

This chain connects TRBV6-2 or TRBV6-3 to TRBJ1-2; 7 bases are a match to TRBD1. Germline CDR1 MNHEY, CDR2 SVGEGT. The CDR3 is 15 amino acids. J gave up 3 bases and V 2 bases, and 6 bases lay outside the gene matches. The chain's CDR3 is CASSYQDRAYYGYTF. The CDR3 DNA follows: TGTGCCAGCAGTTACCAAGACAGGGCCTACTATGGCTACACCTTC.

The CDR3, as DNA: TGCAGTGCCCACAGACAGGGTACTGAAGCTTTCTTT. It encodes CSAHRQGTEAFF. The chain combines TRBV20-1 with TRBJ1-1, with 7 bases that match TRBD1. The CDR3 length is 12 residues. Germline V gene data show CDR1 as DFQATT and CDR2 as SNEGSKA (reference sequence). With V trimmed by 6 bases and J by 5 bases, 6 bases remained unmatched.

The V call is TRBV5-6, the J call TRBJ2-5; possibly TRBD1 for D (6 bases). Germline assignment: CDR1 SGHDT and CDR2 YYEEEE. V was pared by 2 bases and J by 5 bases, with 13 bases between. The CDR3 runs 14 residues. The CDR3 nucleotides read TGTGCCAGCAGCTTCTACGCAGGGGTCGAGACCCAGTACTTC. This encodes CASSFYAGVETQYF.

This clonotype was seen more than once but under ten times. This sequence joins TRBV30 and TRBJ2-1; D perhaps matches TRBD2 (5 bases). The V and J ends lost 2 bases and 8 bases respectively, with 10 bases between them. This CDR3 has 12 amino acids. The germline V gene encodes CDR1 GTSNPN and CDR2 SVGIG (reference sequence). This chain's CDR3 is CAWSTIGDEQFF. CDR3 nucleotides: TGTGCCTGGAGTACGATCGGGGATGAGCAGTTCTTC.

This chain connects TRBV5-4 to TRBJ2-7; the D is unclear. The CDR3 sequence is 13 residues long. CDR1 is SGHNT, CDR2 YYREEE, per germline (reference sequence). Between the trimmed V and J ends, which lost 0 bases and 6 bases, there was a span of 10 bases. The CDR3 coding sequence is TGTGCCAGCAGCTTGGACAAACTGGGCGAGCAGTACTTC. Translation gives CASSLDKLGEQYF.

The V call is TRBV5-1, the J call TRBJ1-2; the match to TRBD1 covers 8 bases. The CDR3 covers 14 residues. In germline, CDR1 is SGHRS, CDR2 YFSETQ. V lost 5 bases, J lost 0 bases, and 3 bases stayed unmatched. The CDR3 sequence: CASRTGEANYGYTF. The CDR3 DNA is TGCGCCAGCAGGACAGGGGAGGCTAACTATGGCTACACCTTC.

This clonotype turned up a few times. The rearrangement uses TRBV3-1 and TRBJ2-1, with TRBD2 matching 10 bases. Per the germline V gene, CDR1 is LGHDT and CDR2 is YNNKEL (reference sequence). The V gene end was trimmed by 5 bases and the J gene end by 3 bases; junction bases not matched to a gene: 4. The CDR3 runs 15 residues. CDR3 in amino acids: CASSFSGGDYNEQFF. DNA for the CDR3: TGTGCCAGCAGCTTCAGCGGGGGGGACTACAATGAGCAGTTCTTC.

CDR3 protein: CASNQGNTEAFF. The CDR3 nucleotides read TGTGCCAGTAATCAGGGAAACACTGAAGCTTTCTTT. This chain uses TRBV19 with TRBJ1-1; a weak D match, TRBD1 (5 bases). V dropped 7 bases and J dropped 2 bases, with 8 bases sitting between them. Germline V gene data show CDR1 as LNHDA and CDR2 as SQIVND (reference sequence). The CDR3 runs to 12 residues.

The chain couples TRBV29-1 to TRBJ2-7; 7 positions match TRBD2. The CDR3 has 14 amino acids. With V trimmed by 4 bases and J by 2 bases, 8 bases remained unmatched. Germline V gene data show CDR1 as SQVTM and CDR2 as ANQGSEA. CDR3 DNA: TGCAGCGTTGCCCCCGCTAGCGGACCCTACGAGCAGTACTTC. It codes for CSVAPASGPYEQYF.

This clonotype has just a few counts. V and J are TRBV28 and TRBJ1-2, with TRBD1 identical over 7 bases. The CDR3 runs to 14 residues. Germline assignment: CDR1 MDHEN and CDR2 SYDVKM. Losses at the gene ends were 5 bases for V and 9 bases for J; bases not matched to a gene: 12. The CDR3 region has the DNA TGTGCCAGCAGTGTCGGACAGGCCCGTTATAGCTACACCTTC. It is translated as CASSVGQARYSYTF.